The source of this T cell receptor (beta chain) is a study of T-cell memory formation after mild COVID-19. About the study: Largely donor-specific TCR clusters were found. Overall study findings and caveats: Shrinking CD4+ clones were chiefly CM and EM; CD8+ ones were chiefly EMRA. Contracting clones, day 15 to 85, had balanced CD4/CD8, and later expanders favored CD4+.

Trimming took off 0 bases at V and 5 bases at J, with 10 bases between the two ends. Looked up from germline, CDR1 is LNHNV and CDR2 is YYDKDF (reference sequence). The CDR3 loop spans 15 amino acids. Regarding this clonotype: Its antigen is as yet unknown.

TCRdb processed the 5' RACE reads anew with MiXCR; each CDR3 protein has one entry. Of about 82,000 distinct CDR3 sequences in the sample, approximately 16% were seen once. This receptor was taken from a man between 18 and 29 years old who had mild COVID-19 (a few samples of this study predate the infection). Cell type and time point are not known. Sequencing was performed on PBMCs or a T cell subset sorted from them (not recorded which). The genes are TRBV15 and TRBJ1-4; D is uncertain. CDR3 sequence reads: CATSREGGLNEKLFF. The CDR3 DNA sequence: TGTGCCACCAGCAGAGAGGGCGGACTGAATGAAAAACTGTTTTTT.